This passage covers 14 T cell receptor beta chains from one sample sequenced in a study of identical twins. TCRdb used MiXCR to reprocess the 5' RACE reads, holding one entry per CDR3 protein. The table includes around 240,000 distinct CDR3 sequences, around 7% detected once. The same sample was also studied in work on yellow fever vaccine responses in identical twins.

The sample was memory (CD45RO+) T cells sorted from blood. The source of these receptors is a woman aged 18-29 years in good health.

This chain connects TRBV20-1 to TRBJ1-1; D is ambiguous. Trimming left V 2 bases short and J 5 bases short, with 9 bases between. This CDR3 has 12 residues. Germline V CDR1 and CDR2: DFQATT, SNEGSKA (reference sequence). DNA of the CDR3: TGCAGTGCTAGACCCCGGGAGACTGAAGCTTTCTTT. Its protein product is CSARPRETEAFF.

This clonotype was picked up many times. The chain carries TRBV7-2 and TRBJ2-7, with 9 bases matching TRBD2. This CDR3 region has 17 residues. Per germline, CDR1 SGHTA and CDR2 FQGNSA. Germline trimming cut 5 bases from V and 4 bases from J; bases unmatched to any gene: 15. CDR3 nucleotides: TGTGCCAGCAGCCCCAGCCGTAGCGGGAGACGTGCTTACGAGCAGTACTTC. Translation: CASSPSRSGRRAYEQYF.

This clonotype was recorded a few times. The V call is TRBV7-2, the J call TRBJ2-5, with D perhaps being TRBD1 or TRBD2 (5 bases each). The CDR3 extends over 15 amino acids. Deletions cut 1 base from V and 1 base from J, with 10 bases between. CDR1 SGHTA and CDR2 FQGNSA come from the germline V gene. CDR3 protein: CASSLVGTTQETQYF. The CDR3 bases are TGTGCCAGCAGCTTAGTTGGGACCACCCAAGAGACCCAGTACTTC.

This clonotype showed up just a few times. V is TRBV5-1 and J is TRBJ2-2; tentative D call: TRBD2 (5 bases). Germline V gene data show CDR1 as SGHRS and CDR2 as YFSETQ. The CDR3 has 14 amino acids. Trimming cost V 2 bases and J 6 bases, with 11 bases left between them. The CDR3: CASSFEGVAGELFF. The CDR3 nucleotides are TGCGCCAGCAGCTTCGAGGGAGTCGCCGGGGAGCTGTTTTTT.

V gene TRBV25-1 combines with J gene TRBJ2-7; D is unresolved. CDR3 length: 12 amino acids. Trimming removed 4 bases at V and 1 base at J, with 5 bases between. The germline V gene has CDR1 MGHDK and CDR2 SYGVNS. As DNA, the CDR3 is TGTGCCAGCAGTGCCCCATCCTACGAGCAGTACTTC. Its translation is CASSAPSYEQYF.

The CDR3 DNA sequence: TGTGCCATCAGTGAGTCGCTAGTTCCTACGCAGTATTTT. Its protein product is CAISESLVPTQYF. This chain connects TRBV10-3 to TRBJ2-3; unclear D gene. In germline, CDR1 is ENHRY, CDR2 SYGVKD. Trimming removed 0 bases from V and 8 bases from J, with 9 bases in between. The CDR3 covers 13 residues.

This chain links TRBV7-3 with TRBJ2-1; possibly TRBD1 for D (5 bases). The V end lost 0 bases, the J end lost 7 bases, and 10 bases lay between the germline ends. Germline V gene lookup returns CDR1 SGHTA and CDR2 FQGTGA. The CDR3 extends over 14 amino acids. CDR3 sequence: CASSLTAGQNEQFF. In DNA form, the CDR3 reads TGTGCCAGCAGCTTAACGGCAGGGCAGAATGAGCAGTTCTTC.

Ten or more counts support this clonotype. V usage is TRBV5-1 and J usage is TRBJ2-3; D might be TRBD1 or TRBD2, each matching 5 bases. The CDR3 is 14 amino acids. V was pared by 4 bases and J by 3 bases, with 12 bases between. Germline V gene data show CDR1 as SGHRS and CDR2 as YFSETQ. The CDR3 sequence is CASSLRDPTDTQYF. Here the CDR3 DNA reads TGCGCCAGCAGCCTCCGGGACCCTACAGATACGCAGTATTTT. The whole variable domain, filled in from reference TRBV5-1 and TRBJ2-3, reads KAGVTQTPRYLIKTRGQQVTLSCSPISGHRSVSWYQQTPGQGLQFLFEYFSETQRNKGNFPGRFSGRQFSNSRSEMNVSTLELGDSALYLCASSLRDPTDTQYFGPGTRLTVL.

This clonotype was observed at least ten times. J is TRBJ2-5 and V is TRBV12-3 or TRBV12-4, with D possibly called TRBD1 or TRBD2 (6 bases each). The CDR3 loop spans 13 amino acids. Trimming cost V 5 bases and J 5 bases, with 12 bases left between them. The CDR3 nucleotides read TGTGCCAGCAGTCTAATAGGGGGGGAGACCCAGTACTTC. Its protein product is CASSLIGGETQYF.

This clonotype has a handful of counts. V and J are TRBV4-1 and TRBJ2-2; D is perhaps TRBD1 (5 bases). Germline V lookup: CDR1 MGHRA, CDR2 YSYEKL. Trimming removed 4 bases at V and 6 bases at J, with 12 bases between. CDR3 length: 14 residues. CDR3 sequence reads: CASSPGRVSGELFF. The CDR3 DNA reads TGCGCCAGCAGCCCGGGCAGGGTTTCCGGGGAGCTGTTTTTT.

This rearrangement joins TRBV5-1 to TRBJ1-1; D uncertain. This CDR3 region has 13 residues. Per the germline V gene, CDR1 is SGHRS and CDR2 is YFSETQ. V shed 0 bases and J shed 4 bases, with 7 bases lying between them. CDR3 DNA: TGCGCCAGCAGCTTGGACACCGGCACTGAAGCTTTCTTT. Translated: CASSLDTGTEAFF.

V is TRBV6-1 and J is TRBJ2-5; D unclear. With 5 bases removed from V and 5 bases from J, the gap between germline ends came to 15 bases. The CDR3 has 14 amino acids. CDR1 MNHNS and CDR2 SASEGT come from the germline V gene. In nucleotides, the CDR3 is TGTGCCAGCAGTCCGTCCGGCCGCCGCGAGACCCAGTACTTC. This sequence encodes CASSPSGRRETQYF.

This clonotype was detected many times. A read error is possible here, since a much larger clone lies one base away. The CDR3 region has the DNA TGCTGTGCTAGAGAGGGACTAGCGGGGGGAATCACAGATACGCAGTATTTT. This encodes CCAREGLAGGITDTQYF. The J gene is TRBJ2-3, the V gene TRBV20-1; 15 bases fit TRBD2. This CDR3 is 17 amino acids long. From germline, CDR1 is DFQATT and CDR2 SNEGSKA (reference sequence).

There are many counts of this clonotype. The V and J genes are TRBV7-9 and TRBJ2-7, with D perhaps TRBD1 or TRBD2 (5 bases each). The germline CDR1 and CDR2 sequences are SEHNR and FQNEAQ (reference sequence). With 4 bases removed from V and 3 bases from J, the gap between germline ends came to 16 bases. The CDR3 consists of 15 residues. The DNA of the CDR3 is TGTGCCAGCAGCTCGGACGGGACGGTGCACTACGAGCAGTACTTC. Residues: CASSSDGTVHYEQYF.